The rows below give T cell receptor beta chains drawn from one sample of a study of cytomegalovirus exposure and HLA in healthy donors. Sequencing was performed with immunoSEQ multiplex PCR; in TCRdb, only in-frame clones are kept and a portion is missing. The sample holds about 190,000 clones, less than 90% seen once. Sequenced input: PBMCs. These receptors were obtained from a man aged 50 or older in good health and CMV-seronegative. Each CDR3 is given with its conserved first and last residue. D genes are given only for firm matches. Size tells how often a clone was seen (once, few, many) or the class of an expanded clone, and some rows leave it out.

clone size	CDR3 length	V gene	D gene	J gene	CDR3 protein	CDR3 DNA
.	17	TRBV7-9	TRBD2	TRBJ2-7	CASSLEGAAGETGEQYF	TGTGCCAGCAGCTTAGAAGGGGCTGCGGGAGAAACGGGCGAGCAGTACTTC
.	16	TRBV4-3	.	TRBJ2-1	CASSQRTESDQNEQFF	TGCGCCAGCAGCCAAAGAACAGAATCGGATCAGAATGAGCAGTTCTTC
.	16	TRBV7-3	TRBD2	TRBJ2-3	CASSFSGGRSTDTQYF	TGTGCCAGCAGCTTCTCGGGGGGACGATCCACAGATACGCAGTATTTT
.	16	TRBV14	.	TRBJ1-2	CASSRTINSVVYGYTF	TGTGCCAGCAGCCGAACTATCAATAGCGTAGTCTATGGCTACACCTTC
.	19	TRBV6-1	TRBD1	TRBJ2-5	CASSEVIGTGTRKQETQYF	TGTGCCAGCAGTGAAGTTATAGGGACAGGGACAAGGAAACAAGAGACCCAGTACTTC
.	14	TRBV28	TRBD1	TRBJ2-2	CASTYRDRARELFF	TGTGCCAGCACCTACCGGGACAGGGCCAGGGAGCTGTTTTTT
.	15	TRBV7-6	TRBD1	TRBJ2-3	CASSDQGALADTQYF	TGTGCCAGCAGCGACCAGGGGGCGTTGGCAGATACGCAGTATTTT
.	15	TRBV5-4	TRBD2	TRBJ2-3	CASSLTSGGADTQYF	TGTGCCAGCAGCCTTACTAGCGGGGGAGCCGATACGCAGTATTTT
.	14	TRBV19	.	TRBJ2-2	CASSIQANTGELFF	TGTGCCAGTAGTATACAGGCTAACACCGGGGAGCTGTTTTTT
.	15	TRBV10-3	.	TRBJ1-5	CAISDRVGSNQPQHF	TGTGCCATCAGTGACAGGGTCGGTAGCAATCAGCCCCAGCATTTT
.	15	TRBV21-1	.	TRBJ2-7	CASSHRDRGLYEQYF	TGTGCCAGCAGCCACCGGGACAGGGGGCTCTACGAGCAGTACTTC
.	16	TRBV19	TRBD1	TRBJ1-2	CASTSNRGNAAYGYTF	TGTGCCAGTACCTCAAACAGGGGAAACGCAGCCTATGGCTACACCTTC
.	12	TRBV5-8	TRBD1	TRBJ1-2	CASSWDRDGYTF	TGTGCCAGCAGCTGGGACAGGGATGGCTACACCTTC
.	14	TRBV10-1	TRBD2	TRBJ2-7	CASKSSGRAYEQYF	TGCGCCAGCAAATCTAGCGGGAGGGCCTACGAGCAGTACTTC
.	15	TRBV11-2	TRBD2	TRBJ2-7	CASRELGTSLREQYF	TGTGCCAGCAGGGAACTTGGGACTAGCTTGAGAGAGCAGTACTTC
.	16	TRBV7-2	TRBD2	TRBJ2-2	CASSLRLAGGTGELFF	TGTGCCAGCAGCTTGCGACTAGCGGGGGGGACCGGGGAGCTGTTTTTT
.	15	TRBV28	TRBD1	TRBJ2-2	CASSRGGQGAGELFF	TGTGCCAGCAGTAGGGGGGGACAGGGGGCCGGGGAGCTGTTTTTT
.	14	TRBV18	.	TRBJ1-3	CATANTPSGNTIYF	TGTGCCACCGCCAACACACCCTCTGGAAACACCATATATTTT
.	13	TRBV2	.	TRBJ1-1	CASSVQGNTEAFF	TGTGCCAGCAGTGTCCAGGGGAACACTGAAGCTTTCTTT
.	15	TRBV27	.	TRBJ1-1	CASSSAGSWNTEAFF	TGTGCCAGCAGTTCTGCGGGTAGTTGGAACACTGAAGCTTTCTTT
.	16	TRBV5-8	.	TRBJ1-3	CASSPQGWGPGNTIYF	TGTGCCAGCAGCCCGCAAGGGTGGGGGCCTGGAAACACCATATATTTT
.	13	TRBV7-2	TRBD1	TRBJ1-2	CASRLGQGDGYTF	TGTGCCAGCAGATTGGGACAGGGCGACGGCTACACCTTC
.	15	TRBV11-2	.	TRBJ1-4	CASRRWGGTNEKLFF	TGTGCCAGCAGACGGTGGGGGGGCACTAATGAAAAACTGTTTTTT
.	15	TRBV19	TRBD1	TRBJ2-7	CASSTQDRSFTEQYF	TGTGCCAGTAGTACTCAGGACAGGAGTTTCACCGAGCAGTACTTC
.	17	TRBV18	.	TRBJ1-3	CASSQQFAGSSGNTIYF	TGTGCCAGCTCCCAACAGTTCGCGGGCTCCTCTGGAAACACCATATATTTT
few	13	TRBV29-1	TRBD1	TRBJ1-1	CSVEGQVNTEAFF	TGCAGCGTTGAGGGACAGGTGAACACTGAAGCTTTCTTT
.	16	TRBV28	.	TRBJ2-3	CASRLIGGSSSDTQYF	TGTGCCAGCAGGCTTATAGGTGGGAGTAGTTCAGATACGCAGTATTTT
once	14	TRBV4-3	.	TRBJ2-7	CASSQDSRGYEQYF	TGCGCCAGCAGCCAAGATAGCAGGGGTTACGAGCAGTACTTC